This T cell receptor beta chain was recovered during a study of blood T cell repertoires in COVID-19. A remark on this clone: This CDR3 is also generated by other DNA sequences in the sample.

The table came from immunoSEQ multiplex PCR; TCRdb's copy has only in-frame clones and leaves some out. The repertoire holds some 310,000 clones, 90% seen once, with roughly 2.9% in the top ten. V dropped 5 bases and J dropped 5; count of bases not matched to a gene: 3. The germline V gene encodes CDR1 MNHEY and CDR2 SVGAGI. The CDR3 extends over 13 amino acids. This TCR was sampled from a woman aged 30 to 39 with COVID-19, enrolled during active disease. The V and J genes are TRBV6-5 and TRBJ2-1; 7 bases fit TRBD1. The sequenced material came from peripheral blood. The CDR3 coding sequence is TGTGCCAGCAGTCGGGACAGCAACAATGAGCAGTTCTTC. Its protein is CASSRDSNNEQFF.